Following are 28 T cell receptor beta chains from one sample sequenced in a study of response to subunit inactivated influenza vaccine. TCRdb analysed the RT-PCR reads with MiXCR anew, one entry per CDR3 protein. Of almost 600,000 distinct CDR3 sequences in the sample, less than 15% were seen once. Material: PBMCs from blood, obtained approximately 13 days after vaccination. These receptors were obtained from a man in his fifties who received an inactivated influenza vaccine.

The chain joins TRBV28 to TRBJ2-3; 12 bases align to TRBD2. From germline, CDR1 is MDHEN and CDR2 SYDVKM. The CDR3 length is 14 residues. CDR3 residues: CDGHGLAGSDTQYF. The CDR3 DNA follows: TGTGACGGCCACGGACTAGCGGGATCAGATACGCAGTATTTT.

The chain couples TRBV7-6 to TRBJ2-1; 8 bases fit TRBD2. Trimming cost V 1 base and J 4 bases; bases outside gene matches: 9. Germline V CDR1 and CDR2: SGHVS, FNYEAQ. CDR3 length: 17 amino acids. The CDR3 loop reads CASSLDVASGRYNEQFF. For the CDR3, the DNA is TGTGCCAGCAGCTTAGATGTGGCTAGCGGGCGTTACAATGAGCAGTTCTTC.

The chain is built from TRBV3-1 and TRBJ2-3, with D uncertain. Germline assignment: CDR1 LGHDT and CDR2 YNNKEL (reference sequence). The CDR3 runs to 17 residues. Trimming took 2 bases from V and 0 from J, leaving 15 bases between them. The CDR3, as DNA: TGTGCCAGCAGCCAAAGGCAGCTTCTACTTAGCACAGATACGCAGTATTTT. It codes for CASSQRQLLLSTDTQYF.

A few counts support this clonotype. The rearrangement links TRBV9 to TRBJ2-5, with unresolved D. V was clipped by 0 bases and J by 3 bases, with 6 bases between them. This CDR3 region has 13 residues. From germline, CDR1 is SGDLS and CDR2 YYNGEE. CDR3 coding DNA: TGTGCCAGCAGCGTAGGGGCAGAAGAGACCCAGTACTTC. This gives the protein CASSVGAEETQYF.

This clonotype has a count of ten or more. This chain links TRBV11-2 with TRBJ2-7; possibly TRBD1 or TRBD2 for D (5 bases each). The V end was cut by 5 bases, the J end by 4 bases, with 12 bases between. The CDR3 extends over 13 amino acids. Germline loops: CDR1 SGHAT, CDR2 FQNNGV. The CDR3 DNA follows: TGTGCCAGCAGCGCCCTAGCAGGGTACGAGCAGTACTTC. It encodes CASSALAGYEQYF.

Note on this clonotype: A much larger clone is a single base away; this may be a read error. This sequence joins TRBV12-3 or TRBV12-4 and TRBJ2-5, with 8 bases that match TRBD1. The CDR3 sequence is 14 residues long. The CDR3 nucleotides read TGTACCAGCAGTTTAGGACAGGGAGGAGAGACCCAGTACTTC. Translation: CTSSLGQGGETQYF.

V and J are TRBV5-1 and TRBJ2-4; unclear D gene. Germline V CDR1 and CDR2: SGHRS, YFSETQ. This CDR3 contains 14 residues. V was trimmed by 3 bases and J by 3 bases, leaving 10 bases between them. CDR3 sequence: CASSSVGFKNIQYF. In DNA form, the CDR3 reads TGCGCCAGCAGCTCGGTCGGATTCAAAAACATTCAGTACTTC.

There are a few counts of this clonotype. The genes are TRBV19 and TRBJ2-3; TRBD2 aligns across 9 bases. The CDR3 is 14 amino acids. CDR1 LNHDA and CDR2 SQIVND come from the germline V gene (reference sequence). The CDR3 reads CAASGRQRSDTQYF. The CDR3 DNA sequence: TGTGCAGCAAGCGGGAGGCAACGGTCAGATACGCAGTATTTT.

The chain links TRBV4-3 to TRBJ2-6; D remains unclear. With 1 base removed from V and 0 bases from J, the gap between germline ends came to 7 bases. The CDR3 consists of 16 residues. The germline gives CDR1 LGHNA, CDR2 YSLEER. This chain's CDR3 is CASSQATASGANVLTF. In DNA form, the CDR3 reads TGCGCCAGCAGCCAAGCCACAGCCTCTGGGGCCAACGTCCTGACTTTC.

The genes are TRBV5-5 and TRBJ2-3; a weak D match, TRBD1 (6 bases). Trimming left V 6 bases short and J 2 bases short, with 16 bases between. The CDR3 extends over 15 amino acids. Per germline, CDR1 SGHKS and CDR2 YYEKEE (reference sequence). The CDR3 reads CASTQTGHSTDTQYF. Here the CDR3 DNA reads TGTGCCAGCACCCAGACAGGCCACTCCACAGATACGCAGTATTTT.

This clonotype was seen a handful of times. This rearrangement joins TRBV4-1 to TRBJ1-6; maybe TRBD1 (6 bases). The CDR3 runs 13 residues. V was clipped by 4 bases and J by 9 bases, with 10 bases between them. Looked up from germline, CDR1 is MGHRA and CDR2 is YSYEKL. Written as DNA, the CDR3 is TGCGCCAGCAGCCCCCAAGGGGGTTCACCCCTCCACTTT. Amino acids: CASSPQGGSPLHF.

This clonotype occurred many times. The chain has TRBV5-6 and TRBJ2-3; D gene ambiguous. Germline-derived CDR1 and CDR2 are SGHDT and YYEEEE. V lost 1 base, J lost 1 base, and 7 bases lay in between. The CDR3 spans 14 residues. The CDR3 DNA follows: TGTGCCAGCAGCTTGACCGGCCGCACAGATACGCAGTATTTT. Translated, it gives CASSLTGRTDTQYF.

This clonotype was recorded at least ten times. CDR3 sequence: CASSQVGAYEQFF. Written as DNA, the CDR3 is TGCGCCAGCAGCCAAGTCGGAGCCTATGAGCAGTTCTTC. The chain uses TRBV4-1 and TRBJ2-1; D gene ambiguous. V was clipped by 1 base and J by 8 bases, with 9 bases between them. The V gene's germline CDR1 is MGHRA and CDR2 YSYEKL. The CDR3 covers 13 residues.

This clonotype was detected ten times or more. DNA for the CDR3: TGCAGTGCTAGACGGGGCAGGGAAAAACTGTTTTTT. Translated: CSARRGREKLFF. The rearrangement links TRBV20-1 to TRBJ1-4; D is possibly TRBD1 (5 bases). The V end was cut by 2 bases, the J end by 8 bases, with 9 bases between. Germline V lookup: CDR1 DFQATT, CDR2 SNEGSKA (reference sequence). The CDR3 length is 12 residues.

CDR3 nucleotides: TGTGCCAGCAGTGAACCTTTCGGGCAAAACTACGAGCAGTACTTC. This encodes CASSEPFGQNYEQYF. The rearrangement uses TRBV25-1 and TRBJ2-7; the D is unclear. Looked up from germline, CDR1 is MGHDK and CDR2 is SYGVNS. V dropped 2 bases and J dropped 3 bases, with 14 bases sitting between them. This CDR3 has 15 amino acids.

The chain combines TRBV7-2 with TRBJ2-5; 8 nucleotides agree with TRBD2. Trimming at V came to 5 bases and at J to 8 bases, leaving 16 bases not matched to a gene. The germline gives CDR1 SGHTA, CDR2 FQGNSA. The CDR3 consists of 16 residues. The CDR3 sequence is CASSPGGFSGTKTQYF. The CDR3 nucleotides read TGTGCCAGCAGCCCAGGCGGGTTTAGCGGGACCAAAACCCAGTACTTC.

The chain has TRBV27 and TRBJ2-5, with 10 bases fitting TRBD2. The CDR3 sequence is 16 residues long. The J segment lost 4 bases and the V segment lost 6 bases, leaving 11 bases of the junction unmatched. The germline V gene has CDR1 MNHEY and CDR2 SMNVEV (reference sequence). DNA of the CDR3: TGTGCCAGCAGCCCCAATAGCGGGAGGCTGGGAGAGACCCAGTACTTC. Amino acid sequence: CASSPNSGRLGETQYF.

The table lists this clonotype with a few counts. The chain joins TRBV5-6 to TRBJ2-5, with 12 nucleotides matching TRBD2. V shed 4 bases, J shed 2 bases, and the junction held 6 bases outside the gene matches. This CDR3 region has 16 residues. Germline CDR1 and CDR2: SGHDT and YYEEEE. CDR3 DNA sequence: TGTGCCAGCAGCAAGATACTAGCGGGGGGACAAGAGACCCAGTACTTC. Its protein is CASSKILAGGQETQYF.

V is TRBV29-1 and J is TRBJ1-1; D gene ambiguous. Deletions cut 3 bases from V and 6 bases from J, with 11 bases between. The CDR3 totals 12 residues. Looked up from germline, CDR1 is SQVTM and CDR2 is ANQGSEA. The CDR3 region has the DNA TGCAGCGTTGAGGCTCAACGCCCTGAAGCTTTCTTT. Translation: CSVEAQRPEAFF. Complete variable domain (other parts from reference TRBV29-1 and TRBJ1-1): SAVISQKPSRDICQRGTSLTIQCQVDSQVTMMFWYRQQPGQSLTLIATANQGSEATYESGFVIDKFPISRPNLTFSTLTVSNMSPEDSSIYLCSVEAQRPEAFFGQGTRLTVV.

J is TRBJ2-1 and V is TRBV5-6; D may be TRBD2 (6 bases). Between the trimmed V and J ends, which lost 4 bases and 13 bases, there was a span of 21 bases. CDR1 is SGHDT, CDR2 YYEEEE, per germline. This CDR3 is built from 14 residues. The CDR3 is CASSVRLGGRSQFF. CDR3 coding DNA: TGTGCCAGCAGCGTCAGGCTGGGGGGTAGGTCTCAGTTCTTC.

The chain carries TRBV15 and TRBJ2-1; D is possibly TRBD2 (5 bases). Looked up from germline, CDR1 is LNHNV and CDR2 is YYDKDF (reference sequence). V was shortened by 9 bases and J by 0 bases, with 12 bases between the two germline ends. The CDR3 runs 14 residues. The CDR3 coding sequence is TGTGCCACAAGGGAGTGGAGCTCCTACAATGAGCAGTTCTTC. The encoded protein is CATREWSSYNEQFF.

This clonotype was seen only a few times. This sequence joins TRBV7-9 and TRBJ2-7; possibly TRBD2 for D (5 bases). The CDR3 is 15 residues long. Per the germline V gene, CDR1 is SEHNR and CDR2 is FQNEAQ (reference sequence). V shed 5 bases and J shed 5 bases, with 19 bases lying between them. The CDR3 bases are TGTGCCAGCAGCGCTAGTCTCGGGGTTGAGGACGAGCAGTACTTC. Amino acids: CASSASLGVEDEQYF.

This clonotype was seen a few times. V and J are TRBV28 and TRBJ1-2, with a tentative D call TRBD1 (6 bases). V lost 5 bases and J lost 7, with 17 bases in between. The CDR3 has 14 residues. From germline, CDR1 is MDHEN and CDR2 SYDVKM. This CDR3 reads CASSLPGQRGGYTF. DNA of the CDR3: TGTGCCAGCAGTCTCCCCGGACAGCGTGGTGGCTACACCTTC.

This clonotype has just a few counts. The chain joins TRBV20-1 to TRBJ1-2; no clear D. Trimming took 5 bases from V and 4 from J, leaving 17 bases between them. Germline values: CDR1 DFQATT, CDR2 SNEGSKA (reference sequence). The CDR3 is made up of 14 amino acids. This chain's CDR3 is CSAPNFGEGYGYTF. CDR3 bases: TGCAGTGCTCCCAACTTCGGTGAAGGCTATGGCTACACCTTC.

This chain joins TRBV5-1 and TRBJ2-2, with 12 bases aligning to TRBD2. The germline gives CDR1 SGHRS, CDR2 YFSETQ. The ends lost 4 bases at V and 4 bases at J; junction bases unmatched: 5. The CDR3 is 16 residues long. Written as DNA, the CDR3 is TGCGCCAGCAGCAAGACTAGCGGGAGCGGCACCGGGGAGCTGTTTTTT. Amino acid sequence: CASSKTSGSGTGELFF.

The chain is built from TRBV7-9 and TRBJ2-5; TRBD2 matches at 8 bases. This CDR3 region has 16 residues. With V trimmed by 2 bases and J by 2 bases, 7 bases remained unmatched. CDR1 is SEHNR, CDR2 FQNEAQ, per germline (reference sequence). This CDR3 is CASSLIGGGLQETQYF. DNA for the CDR3: TGTGCCAGCAGCTTAATCGGCGGGGGGCTTCAAGAGACCCAGTACTTC.

The chain is built from TRBV6-5 and TRBJ2-5, with 11 bases matching TRBD1. Germline V lookup: CDR1 MNHEY, CDR2 SVGAGI. The CDR3 is made up of 13 amino acids. The trim removed 0 bases at V and 11 bases at J, leaving 2 bases unmatched. The CDR3 bases are TGTGCCAGCAGTTACTCCTGGGACAGGGGGCAGTACTTC. This encodes CASSYSWDRGQYF.

This clonotype appeared a few times. V is TRBV28 and J is TRBJ2-7; no clear D gene. The germline V gene encodes CDR1 MDHEN and CDR2 SYDVKM. V gave up 1 base and J gave up 7 bases, with 11 bases separating them. This CDR3 has 13 amino acids. The CDR3 coding sequence is TGTGCCAGCAGTTTATTGATTCAGGCAGAGCAGTACTTC. Its protein is CASSLLIQAEQYF.